The 20 T cell receptor beta chains listed next were all sequenced from one sample in a study of naive and memory T cell subsets. The beta constant-region primer was an equimolar mix of two oligonucleotides covering TRBC1 and TRBC2. TCRdb reprocessed the UMI-ligation and nested PCR reads with MiXCR, giving one entry per CDR3 protein. The sample includes tens of thousands of distinct CDR3 sequences, around 12% of them seen just once. The sequenced material came from central memory CD4+ T cells from blood. These receptors came from a human donor in good health.

This clonotype was counted a few times. The chain couples TRBV28 to TRBJ1-1; D unclear. V was shortened by 3 bases and J by 8 bases, with 10 bases between the two germline ends. Per germline, CDR1 MDHEN and CDR2 SYDVKM. The CDR3 loop spans 12 amino acids. CDR3 loop: CASSFFGVEAFF. The DNA for the CDR3 is TGTGCCAGCAGTTTCTTCGGCGTCGAAGCTTTCTTT.

This clonotype appeared a few times. This chain connects TRBV27 to TRBJ1-5; D perhaps matches TRBD1 (6 bases). Deletions cut 4 bases from V and 4 bases from J, with 11 bases between. Germline V gives CDR1 MNHEY, CDR2 SMNVEV (reference sequence). CDR3 length: 14 residues. CDR3 sequence reads: CASSSSGANQPQHF. CDR3 bases: TGTGCCAGCAGTTCCTCAGGGGCTAATCAGCCCCAGCATTTT.

The sample holds many counts of this clonotype. The chain uses TRBV7-7 and TRBJ2-4; 7 nucleotides agree with TRBD1. The J segment lost 6 bases and the V segment lost 4 bases, leaving 12 bases of the junction unmatched. Looked up from germline, CDR1 is SSHAT and CDR2 is FNYEAQ (reference sequence). CDR3 length equals 16 residues. The CDR3 DNA sequence: TGTGCCAGCAGCTCTAAGGGGGCCCGGAACAGAAACATTCAGTACTTC. Protein: CASSSKGARNRNIQYF.

This clonotype occurred a few times. The chain has TRBV12-3 or TRBV12-4 and TRBJ2-3; possibly TRBD2 for D (5 bases). V shed 3 bases and J shed 2 bases, with 15 bases lying between them. This CDR3 has 16 amino acids. CDR3 region: CASSLGDEGSTDTQYF. The CDR3 DNA sequence: TGTGCCAGCAGTTTGGGCGACGAGGGTTCCACAGATACGCAGTATTTT.

The chain uses TRBV10-3 and TRBJ1-6; D unresolved. Germline lookup yields CDR1 ENHRY and CDR2 SYGVKD. The CDR3 totals 17 residues. V lost 2 bases and J 8 bases, leaving 19 bases between the germline ends. The CDR3 DNA is TGTGCCATCAGTGAGGGCCTGCCGGCTCTATTGGATTCACCCCTCCACTTT. Translated: CAISEGLPALLDSPLHF.

This chain links TRBV7-9 with TRBJ2-5, with D unresolved. Germline V gene data show CDR1 as SEHNR and CDR2 as FQNEAQ (reference sequence). This CDR3 comprises 16 residues. Trimming cost V 5 bases and J 4 bases, with 20 bases left between them. The CDR3 loop reads CASSLPRPVVPETQYF. Written as DNA, the CDR3 is TGTGCCAGCAGCCTCCCGCGACCAGTAGTACCAGAGACCCAGTACTTC.

The chain employs TRBV20-1 and TRBJ1-5; 8 bases align to TRBD1. J was trimmed by 2 bases and V by 5 bases; bases with no gene match: 11. CDR3 size: 16 residues. Germline lookup yields CDR1 DFQATT and CDR2 SNEGSKA (reference sequence). CDR3 sequence reads: CSAGTYGQGGNQPQHF. The CDR3 region has the DNA TGCAGTGCTGGGACCTATGGACAGGGTGGCAATCAGCCCCAGCATTTT.

This clonotype has at least ten counts. This sequence joins TRBV9 and TRBJ1-3; 8 bases map to TRBD1. The V and J ends lost 3 bases and 2 bases, in that order; junction bases with no gene match: 4. Germline CDR1 reads SGDLS; CDR2 reads YYNGEE. The CDR3 length is 15 residues. CDR3 residues: CASSGDRGTGNTIYF. The CDR3 nucleotides read TGTGCCAGCAGCGGAGACAGGGGTACTGGAAACACCATATATTTT.

V gene TRBV12-5 combines with J gene TRBJ1-6; 7 nucleotides match TRBD1. The V segment lost 6 bases and the J segment 5 bases; nucleotides outside the gene matches: 7. This CDR3 has 15 amino acids. The germline V gene encodes CDR1 LGHNT and CDR2 FRNRAP. The CDR3 nucleotides are TGTGCTAGTGGCCTCGGGACAGCAGATAATTCACCCCTCCACTTT. Encoded protein: CASGLGTADNSPLHF.

This clonotype was detected many times. The V and J genes are TRBV24-1 and TRBJ2-1; 8 nucleotides match TRBD1. The length of the CDR3 is 14 residues. CDR1 KGHDR and CDR2 SFDVKD come from the germline V gene. The ends lost 7 bases at V and 8 bases at J; junction bases unmatched: 9. The CDR3 loop is CATSSGWDRHEQFF. The CDR3 DNA is TGTGCCACCAGCTCCGGATGGGACAGGCATGAGCAGTTCTTC.

The chain links TRBV4-1 to TRBJ2-5, with D perhaps matching TRBD2 (7 bases). Deletions cut 4 bases from V and 5 bases from J, with 20 bases between. This CDR3 is 16 amino acids long. Germline CDR1 MGHRA, CDR2 YSYEKL. The CDR3 loop is CASSPLRRGAGETQYF. CDR3 sequence (DNA): TGCGCCAGCAGCCCCCTACGCCGGGGGGCGGGGGAGACCCAGTACTTC.

This clonotype was observed a handful of times. This rearrangement joins TRBV11-2 to TRBJ2-3; TRBD2 matches at 11 bases. The CDR3 is made up of 15 amino acids. Germline values: CDR1 SGHAT, CDR2 FQNNGV. J gave up 5 bases and V 7 bases, and 8 bases lay outside the gene matches. This chain's CDR3 is CASTITSGSGDTQYF. The CDR3 DNA follows: TGTGCCAGCACCATCACTAGCGGGAGTGGAGATACGCAGTATTTT. The complete variable domain, with remaining parts taken from reference TRBV11-2 and TRBJ2-3, reads EAGVAQSPRYKIIEKRQSVAFWCNPISGHATLYWYQQILGQGPKLLIQFQNNGVVDDSQLPKDRFSAERLKGVDSTLKIQPAKLEDSAVYLCASTITSGSGDTQYFGPGTRLTVL.

This clonotype was counted at least ten times. The V call is TRBV5-4, the J call TRBJ1-2; 8 bases are shared with TRBD1. The germline gives CDR1 SGHNT, CDR2 YYREEE (reference sequence). V was pared by 5 bases and J by 5 bases, with 8 bases of the junction left unmatched. This CDR3 contains 14 residues. The CDR3 is CASSFRTGQYGYTF. CDR3 DNA: TGTGCCAGCAGTTTTAGGACAGGGCAGTATGGCTACACCTTC.

This clonotype was picked up many times. The V gene is TRBV7-8, the J gene TRBJ1-2, with 8 bases aligning to TRBD1. Trimming removed 3 bases from V and 2 bases from J; junction bases left unmatched: 5. From germline, CDR1 is SGHVS and CDR2 FQNEAQ. The CDR3 totals 15 residues. Here the CDR3 DNA reads TGTGCCAGCAGCTTTGGGTACAGGGGGAACTATGGCTACACCTTC. It yields the protein CASSFGYRGNYGYTF.

This clonotype was seen a few times. The rearrangement uses TRBV29-1 and TRBJ1-2, with D perhaps TRBD1 (6 bases). Trimming stripped 3 bases from V and 1 base from J, with 9 bases between. The CDR3 extends over 13 amino acids. Looked up from germline, CDR1 is SQVTM and CDR2 is ANQGSEA. CDR3 loop: CSVDRDNNYGYTF. DNA of the CDR3: TGCAGCGTTGACAGGGACAATAACTATGGCTACACCTTC.

This clonotype showed up just a few times. The chain links TRBV12-3 or TRBV12-4 to TRBJ2-7, with a weak D call TRBD1 (6 bases). The V gene lost 6 bases and the J gene lost 6 bases, with 12 bases spanning the gap. The CDR3 consists of 12 residues. The chain's CDR3 is CASSSEQGEQYF. The CDR3 DNA reads TGTGCCAGCAGCTCTGAACAGGGCGAGCAGTACTTC.

V usage is TRBV28 and J usage is TRBJ2-1; TRBD1 agrees at 7 bases. The CDR3 has 18 residues. Germline lookup yields CDR1 MDHEN and CDR2 SYDVKM. Unmatched junction bases numbered 11, after V lost 2 bases and J lost 1 base. CDR3 residues: CASSLNWAGGESYNEQFF. CDR3 DNA: TGTGCCAGCAGTTTAAATTGGGCAGGGGGAGAGTCCTACAATGAGCAGTTCTTC.

This clonotype was counted a few times. The V gene is TRBV10-3, the J gene TRBJ2-1; no clear D gene. CDR3 size: 13 residues. CDR1 is ENHRY, CDR2 SYGVKD, per germline. The V end lost 4 bases, the J end lost 8 bases, and 12 bases lay between the germline ends. The CDR3 DNA follows: TGTGCCATCAGTGTAGTGTTTATCGATGAGCAGTTCTTC. This gives the protein CAISVVFIDEQFF.

This clonotype was found many times. The chain recombines TRBV11-2 with TRBJ2-1; 8 bases map to TRBD2. In germline, CDR1 is SGHAT, CDR2 FQNNGV. V lost 6 bases to trimming and J lost 6 bases; unmatched junction nucleotides: 10. This CDR3 has 15 residues. CDR3 amino acids: CASSRGGRSTNEQFF. As DNA, the CDR3 is TGTGCCAGCAGTCGGGGCGGGAGGTCGACCAATGAGCAGTTCTTC.

The chain joins TRBV18 to TRBJ1-6; D perhaps matches TRBD1 (6 bases). Germline loops: CDR1 KGHSH, CDR2 LQKENI. V was clipped by 2 bases and J by 8 bases, with 13 bases between them. The CDR3 totals 15 residues. The CDR3 loop reads CASSPGSRGDSPLHF. DNA of the CDR3: TGTGCCAGCTCACCAGGGAGCAGGGGCGATTCACCCCTCCACTTT.